This TCR beta chain was sequenced during a study of blood T cells in healthy people across ages. About the research overall: Through template switching, about one barcoded beta molecule was captured per two T cells, as measured in model experiments. Study-level findings and limits: With naive T cell percentage, TCR beta diversity showed a strong correlation.

This clonotype was picked up a small number of times. Its matching antigen is unknown. Germline loops: CDR1 MNHEY, CDR2 SMNVEV (reference sequence). The CDR3 totals 15 residues. Germline trimming cut 4 bases from V and 5 bases from J; bases unmatched to any gene: 8. A J-beta primer mix and a sample-barcoded 5' primer were used in a second PCR of roughly 6 to 12 cycles. Each cDNA molecule carried a tag from a template-switch adaptor that contained 12 random nucleotides. TCRdb called the 5' RACE reads again in MiXCR, with one record for every CDR3 protein. The sample lists roughly 1.5 million distinct CDR3 sequences, roughly 43% occurring once.

This chain links TRBV27 with TRBJ1-1, with 9 bases identical to TRBD1. The material sequenced was blood. This receptor was identified in a woman between 18 and 30 years old in good health. This CDR3 reads CASSSTGGVGTEAFF. DNA for the CDR3: TGTGCCAGCAGTTCAACAGGGGGCGTCGGTACTGAAGCTTTCTTT.